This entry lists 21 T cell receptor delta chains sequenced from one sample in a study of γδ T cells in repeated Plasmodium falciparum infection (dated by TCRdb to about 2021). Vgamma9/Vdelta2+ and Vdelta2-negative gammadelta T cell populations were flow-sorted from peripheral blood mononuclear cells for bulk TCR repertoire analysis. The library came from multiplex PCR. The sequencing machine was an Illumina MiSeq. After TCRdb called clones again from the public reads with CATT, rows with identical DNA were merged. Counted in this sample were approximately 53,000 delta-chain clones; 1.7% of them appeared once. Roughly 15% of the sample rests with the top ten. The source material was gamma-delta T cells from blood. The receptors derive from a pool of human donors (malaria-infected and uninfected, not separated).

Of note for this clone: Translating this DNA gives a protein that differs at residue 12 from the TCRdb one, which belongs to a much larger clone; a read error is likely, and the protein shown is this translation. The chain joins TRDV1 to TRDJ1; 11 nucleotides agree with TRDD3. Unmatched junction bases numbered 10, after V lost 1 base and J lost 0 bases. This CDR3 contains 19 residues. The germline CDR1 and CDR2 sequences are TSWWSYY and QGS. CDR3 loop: CALGERPLGDTLYTDKLIF. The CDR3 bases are TGTGCTCTTGGGGAACGCCCCCTGGGGGATACTTTATACACCGATAAACTCATCTTT.

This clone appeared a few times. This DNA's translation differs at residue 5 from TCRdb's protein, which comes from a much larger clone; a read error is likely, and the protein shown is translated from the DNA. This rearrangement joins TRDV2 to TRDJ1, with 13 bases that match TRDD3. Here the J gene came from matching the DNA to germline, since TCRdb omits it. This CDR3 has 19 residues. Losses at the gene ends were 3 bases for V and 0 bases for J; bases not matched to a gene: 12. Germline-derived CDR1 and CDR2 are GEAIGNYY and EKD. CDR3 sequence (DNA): TGTGCCTGTGACTCCTTACTGGGGGATACGCCCCGATACACCGATAAACTCATCTTT. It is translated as CACDSLLGDTPRYTDKLIF.

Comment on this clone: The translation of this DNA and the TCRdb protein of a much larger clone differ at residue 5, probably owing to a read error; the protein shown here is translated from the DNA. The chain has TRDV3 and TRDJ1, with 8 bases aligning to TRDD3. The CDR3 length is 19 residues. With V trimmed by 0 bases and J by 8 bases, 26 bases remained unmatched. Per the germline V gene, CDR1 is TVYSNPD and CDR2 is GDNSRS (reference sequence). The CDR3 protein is CAFREVHQLGVLTRGKLIF. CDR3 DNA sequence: TGTGCCTTTAGGGAGGTCCACCAACTGGGGGTTCTCACGCGGGGGAAACTCATCTTT.

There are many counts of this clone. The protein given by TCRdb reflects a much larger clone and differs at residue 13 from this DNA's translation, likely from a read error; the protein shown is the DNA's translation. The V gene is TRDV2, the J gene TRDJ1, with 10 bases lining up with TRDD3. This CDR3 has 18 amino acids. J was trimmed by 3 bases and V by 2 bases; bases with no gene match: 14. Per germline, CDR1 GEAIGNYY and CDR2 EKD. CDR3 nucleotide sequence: TGTGCCTGTGACAAGGGGGATACGGCCACATCGCAGGCCGATAAACTCATCTTT. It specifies CACDKGDTATSQADKLIF.

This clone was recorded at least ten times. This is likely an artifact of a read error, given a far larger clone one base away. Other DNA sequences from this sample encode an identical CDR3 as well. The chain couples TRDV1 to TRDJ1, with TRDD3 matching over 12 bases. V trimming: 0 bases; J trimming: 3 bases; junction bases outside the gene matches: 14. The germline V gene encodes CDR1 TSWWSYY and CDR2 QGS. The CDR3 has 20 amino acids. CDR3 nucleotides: TGTGCTCTTGGGGAACTGATTCTCTCCCTCTGGGGGATACGACCCGATAAACTCATCTTT. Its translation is CALGELILSLWGIRPDKLIF.

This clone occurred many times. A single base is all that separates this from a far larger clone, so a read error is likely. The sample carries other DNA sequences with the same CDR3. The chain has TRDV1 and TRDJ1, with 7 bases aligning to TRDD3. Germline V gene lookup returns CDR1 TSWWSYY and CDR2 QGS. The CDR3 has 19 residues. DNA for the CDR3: TGCGCTCTTGGGGAACATAAGGCGGACTGGGGTGCTCGGGTCGATAAACTCATCTTT. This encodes CALGEHKADWGARVDKLIF.

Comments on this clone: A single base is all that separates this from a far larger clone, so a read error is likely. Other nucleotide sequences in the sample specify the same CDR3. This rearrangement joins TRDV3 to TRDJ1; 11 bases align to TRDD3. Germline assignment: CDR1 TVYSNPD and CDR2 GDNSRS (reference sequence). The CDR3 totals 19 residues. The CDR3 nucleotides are TGCGCCGGTTACATAACTAGGCCTGGGGGATACATGCACACCGATAAACTCATCTTT. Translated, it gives CAGYITRPGGYMHTDKLIF.

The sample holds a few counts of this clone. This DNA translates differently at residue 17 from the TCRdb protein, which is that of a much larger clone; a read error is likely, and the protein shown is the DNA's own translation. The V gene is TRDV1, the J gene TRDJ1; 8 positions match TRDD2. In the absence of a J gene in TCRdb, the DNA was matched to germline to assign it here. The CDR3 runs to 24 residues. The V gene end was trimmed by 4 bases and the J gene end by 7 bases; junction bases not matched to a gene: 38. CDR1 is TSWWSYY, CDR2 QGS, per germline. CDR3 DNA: TGTGCTCTTGGGGGAGAGATGCCTTCCTATCTCTCTCTCCTAACTGGGAGATTTTTCGGTAAACTCATCTTT. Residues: CALGGEMPSYLSLLTGRFFGKLIF.

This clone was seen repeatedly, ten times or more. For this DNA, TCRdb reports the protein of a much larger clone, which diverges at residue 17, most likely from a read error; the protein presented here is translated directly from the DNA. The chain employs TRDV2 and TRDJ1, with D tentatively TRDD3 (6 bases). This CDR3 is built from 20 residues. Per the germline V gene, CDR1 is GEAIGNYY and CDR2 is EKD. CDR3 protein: CACDTLRVLGGPVITDRLIF. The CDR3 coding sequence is TGTGCCTGTGACACTCTTAGAGTACTGGGTGGGCCGGTCATCACCGATAGACTCATCTTT.

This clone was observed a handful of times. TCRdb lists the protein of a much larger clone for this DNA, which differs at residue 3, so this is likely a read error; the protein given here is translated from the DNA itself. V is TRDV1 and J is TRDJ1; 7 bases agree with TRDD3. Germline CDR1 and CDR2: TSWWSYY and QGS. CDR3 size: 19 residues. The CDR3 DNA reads TGTGCTCCTGGGGGGCTGTTTTACGGTTCGTCGTCGTACACCGATAAACTCATCTTT. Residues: CAPGGLFYGSSSYTDKLIF.

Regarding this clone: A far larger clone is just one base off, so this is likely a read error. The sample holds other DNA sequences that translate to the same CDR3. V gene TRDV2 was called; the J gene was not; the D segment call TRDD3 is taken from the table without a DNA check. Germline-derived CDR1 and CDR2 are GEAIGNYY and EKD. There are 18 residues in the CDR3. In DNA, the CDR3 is TGTGCCTGTGACACACGACAATACTGGGGGATTTACACCGATAAACTCATCTTC. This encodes CACDTRQYWGIYTDKLIF.

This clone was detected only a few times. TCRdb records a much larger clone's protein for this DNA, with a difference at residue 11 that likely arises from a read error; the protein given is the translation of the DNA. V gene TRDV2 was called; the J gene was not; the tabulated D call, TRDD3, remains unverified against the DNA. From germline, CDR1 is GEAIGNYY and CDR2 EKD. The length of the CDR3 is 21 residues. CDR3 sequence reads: CACDTDNWGICVLPITPPRIF. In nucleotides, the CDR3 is TGTGCCTGTGACACCGACAACTGGGGGATATGCGTCTTACCAATCACACCCCCTCGGATCTTT.

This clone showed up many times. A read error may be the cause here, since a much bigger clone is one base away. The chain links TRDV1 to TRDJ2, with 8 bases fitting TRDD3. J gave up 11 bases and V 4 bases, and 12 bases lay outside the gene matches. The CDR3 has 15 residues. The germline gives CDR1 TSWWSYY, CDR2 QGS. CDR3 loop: CALGVLLSGDKQLFF. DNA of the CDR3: TGTGCTCTTGGGGTTCTCCTATCGGGGGATAAGCAACTCTTCTTT.

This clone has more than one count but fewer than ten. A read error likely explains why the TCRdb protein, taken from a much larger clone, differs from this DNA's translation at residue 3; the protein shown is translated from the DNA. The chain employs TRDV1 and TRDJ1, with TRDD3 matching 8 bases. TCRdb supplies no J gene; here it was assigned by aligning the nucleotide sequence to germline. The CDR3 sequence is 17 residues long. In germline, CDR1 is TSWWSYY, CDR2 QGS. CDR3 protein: CAPGDTFQGGYNDKLIF. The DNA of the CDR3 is TGTGCTCCTGGGGATACATTCCAGGGAGGGTACAACGATAAACTCATCTTT.

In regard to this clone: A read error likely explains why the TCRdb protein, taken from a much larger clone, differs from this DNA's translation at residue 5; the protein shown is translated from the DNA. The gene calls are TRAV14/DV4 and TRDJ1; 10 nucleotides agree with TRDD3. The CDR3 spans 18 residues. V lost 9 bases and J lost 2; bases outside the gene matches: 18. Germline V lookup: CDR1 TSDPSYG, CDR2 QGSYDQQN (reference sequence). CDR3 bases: TGTGCAATCATACGCCTACGTTTTGGGGGGATACGTACCGATAAACTCATCTTT. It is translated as CAIIRLRFGGIRTDKLIF.

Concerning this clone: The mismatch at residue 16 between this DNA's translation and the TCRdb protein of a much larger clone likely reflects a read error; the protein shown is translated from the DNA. The CDR3 protein is CACDTALGIPRSWDTQQMFF. The CDR3 DNA reads TGTGCCTGTGACACCGCGCTGGGGATACCCCGCTCCTGGGACACCCAACAGATGTTTTTC. The gene calls are TRDV2 and TRDJ3, with 8 bases aligning to TRDD3. The J gene is not listed in TCRdb, so it was assigned here from a DNA match to germline. This CDR3 comprises 20 residues. The germline gives CDR1 GEAIGNYY, CDR2 EKD.

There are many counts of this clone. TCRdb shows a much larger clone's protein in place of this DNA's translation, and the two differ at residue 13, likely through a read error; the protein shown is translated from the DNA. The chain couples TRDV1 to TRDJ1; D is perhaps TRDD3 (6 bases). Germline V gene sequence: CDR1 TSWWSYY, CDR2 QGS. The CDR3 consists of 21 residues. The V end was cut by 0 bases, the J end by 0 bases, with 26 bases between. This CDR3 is CALGELVPPRGWEIHTDKLIF. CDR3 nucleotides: TGTGCTCTTGGGGAACTTGTACCCCCCCGGGGATGGGAGATACACACCGATAAACTCATCTTT.

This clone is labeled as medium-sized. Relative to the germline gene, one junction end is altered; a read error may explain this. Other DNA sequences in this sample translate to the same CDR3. The CDR3 bases are TGTGCTCTAGGGGGCTCCGGACCGATAGCACAACTCTTCTTT. Translated: CALGGSGPIAQLFF. V gene TRDV1 combines with J gene TRDJ2, with D perhaps TRDD3 (5 bases). This CDR3 has 14 amino acids. Germline lookup yields CDR1 TSWWSYY and CDR2 QGS.

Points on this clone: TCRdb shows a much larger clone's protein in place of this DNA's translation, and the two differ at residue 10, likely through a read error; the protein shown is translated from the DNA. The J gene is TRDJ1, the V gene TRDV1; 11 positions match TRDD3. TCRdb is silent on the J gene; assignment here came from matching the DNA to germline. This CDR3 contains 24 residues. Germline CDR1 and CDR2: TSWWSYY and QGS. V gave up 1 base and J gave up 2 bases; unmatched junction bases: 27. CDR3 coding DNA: TGTGCTCTTGGGGAACCTAGGGTATCCGCCCGTGCCTTACTGGGGGATAATTTGACCGATAAACTCATCTTT. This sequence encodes CALGEPRVSARALLGDNLTDKLIF.

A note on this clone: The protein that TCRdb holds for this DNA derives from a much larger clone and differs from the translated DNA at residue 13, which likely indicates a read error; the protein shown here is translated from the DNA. For the CDR3, the DNA is TGTGCCTGTGACGAAAGTTCTGGGGTCCCTCCGTACGCCGATAAACTCATCTTT. Translated, it gives CACDESSGVPPYADKLIF. The chain carries TRDV2 and TRDJ1, with D perhaps TRDD3 (6 bases). Trimming took off 3 bases at V and 3 bases at J, with 25 bases between the two ends. Germline lookup yields CDR1 GEAIGNYY and CDR2 EKD. This CDR3 region has 18 residues.

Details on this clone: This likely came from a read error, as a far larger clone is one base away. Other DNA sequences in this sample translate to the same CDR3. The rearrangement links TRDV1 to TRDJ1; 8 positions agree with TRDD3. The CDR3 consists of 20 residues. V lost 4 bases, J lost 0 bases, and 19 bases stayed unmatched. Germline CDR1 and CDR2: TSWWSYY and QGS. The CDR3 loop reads CALGVRTGGYVLQNTDKLIF. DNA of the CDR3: TGTGCTCTTGGGGTCAGGACTGGGGGGTACGTACTCCAAAACACCGATAAACTCATCTTT.